This T cell receptor beta chain derives from a study of blood T cell repertoires in COVID-19. Study-level information: Acute and convalescent COVID-19 specimens originated in the United States, Italy and Spain. PBMCs, B-cell-depleted T cells, or T cells were the source of the cDNA or gDNA that made up the material.

In assigning cohorts, the study relied on participant-reported clinical history. This CDR3 has 18 residues. V was cut by 0 bases and J by 1 base, with 16 bases left in between. CDR1 and CDR2 from the germline V gene are LGHDT and YNNKEL (reference sequence). Study processing details: By means of reference gene primer amplification, nucleated cell counts were estimated. Assay: immunoSEQ multiplex PCR; the TCRdb copy retains only in-frame clones and omits some. V and J calls and clone size follow that table, whereas D and trimming were derived from the DNA. The sample comprises 300,000 to 400,000 clones, about 86% of which are singletons, and 4% to 5% rests with the top ten.

This TCR came from a woman aged 40 to 55 with acute COVID-19. V gene TRBV3-1 (or the pseudogene TRBV3-2) combines with J gene TRBJ1-5; tentatively, D is TRBD1 (6 bases). The sequenced sample was PBMCs or T cells enriched from blood (not recorded which). DNA for the CDR3: TGTGCCAGCAGCCAAGACCCGCTGACAGGTTTAAGCAATCAGCCCCAGCATTTT. Residues: CASSQDPLTGLSNQPQHF.